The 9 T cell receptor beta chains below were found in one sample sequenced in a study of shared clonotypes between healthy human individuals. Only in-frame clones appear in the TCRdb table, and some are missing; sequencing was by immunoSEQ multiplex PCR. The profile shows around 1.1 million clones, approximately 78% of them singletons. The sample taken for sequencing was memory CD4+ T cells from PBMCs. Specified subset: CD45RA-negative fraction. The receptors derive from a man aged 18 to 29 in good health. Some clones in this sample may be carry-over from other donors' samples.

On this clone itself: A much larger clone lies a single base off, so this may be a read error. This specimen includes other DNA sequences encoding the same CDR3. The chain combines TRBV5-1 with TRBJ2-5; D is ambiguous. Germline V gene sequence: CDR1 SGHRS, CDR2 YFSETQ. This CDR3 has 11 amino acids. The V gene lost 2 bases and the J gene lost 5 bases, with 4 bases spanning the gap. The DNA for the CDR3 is TGCGCCAGCAGCTTACAGGAGACCCAGTACTTC. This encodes CASSLQETQYF.

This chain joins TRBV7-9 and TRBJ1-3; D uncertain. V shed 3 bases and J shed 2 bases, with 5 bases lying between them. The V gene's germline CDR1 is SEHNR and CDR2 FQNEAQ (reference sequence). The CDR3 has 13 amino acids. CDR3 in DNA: TGTGCCAGCAGCTTTACAACTGGAAACACCATATATTTT. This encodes CASSFTTGNTIYF. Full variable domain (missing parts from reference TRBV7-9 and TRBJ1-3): DTGVSQNPRHKITKRGQNVTFRCDPISEHNRLYWYRQTLGQGPEFLTYFQNEAQLEKSRLLSDRFSAERPKGSFSTLEIQRTEQGDSAMYLCASSFTTGNTIYFGEGSWLTVV.

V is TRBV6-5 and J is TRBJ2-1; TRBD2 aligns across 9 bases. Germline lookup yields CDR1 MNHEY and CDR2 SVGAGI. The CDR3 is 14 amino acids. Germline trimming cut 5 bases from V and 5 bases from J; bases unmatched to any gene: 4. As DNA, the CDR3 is TGTGCCAGCAGTCCCAGACTAGCGGACAATGAGCAGTTCTTC. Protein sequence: CASSPRLADNEQFF.

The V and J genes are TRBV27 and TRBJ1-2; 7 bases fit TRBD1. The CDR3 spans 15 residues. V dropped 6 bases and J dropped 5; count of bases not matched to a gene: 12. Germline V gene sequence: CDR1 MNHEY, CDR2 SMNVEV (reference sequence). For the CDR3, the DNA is TGTGCCAGCAGACTGTACAGGGGTGCGGTGTATGGCTACACCTTC. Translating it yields CASRLYRGAVYGYTF.

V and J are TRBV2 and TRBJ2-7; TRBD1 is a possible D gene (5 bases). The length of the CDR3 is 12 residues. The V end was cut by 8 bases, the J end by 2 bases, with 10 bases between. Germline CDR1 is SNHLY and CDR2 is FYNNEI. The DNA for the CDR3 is TGTGCCAGCGGGGCGGAGCCCTACGAGCAGTACTTC. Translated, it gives CASGAEPYEQYF.

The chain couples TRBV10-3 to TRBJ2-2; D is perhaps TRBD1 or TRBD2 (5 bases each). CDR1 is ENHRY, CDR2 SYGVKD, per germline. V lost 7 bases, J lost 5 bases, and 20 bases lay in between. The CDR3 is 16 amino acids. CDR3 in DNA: TGTGCCATCAAAGTCCACGGGGACGGGGATACCGGGGAGCTGTTTTTT. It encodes CAIKVHGDGDTGELFF.

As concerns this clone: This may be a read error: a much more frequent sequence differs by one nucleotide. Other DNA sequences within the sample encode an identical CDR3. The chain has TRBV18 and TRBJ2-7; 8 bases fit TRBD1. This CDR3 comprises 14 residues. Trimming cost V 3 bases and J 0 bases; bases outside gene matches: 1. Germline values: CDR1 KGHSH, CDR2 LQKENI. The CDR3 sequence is CASSPQGASYEQYF. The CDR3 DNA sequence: TGTGCCAGCTCACCGCAGGGGGCCTCCTACGAGCAGTACTTC.

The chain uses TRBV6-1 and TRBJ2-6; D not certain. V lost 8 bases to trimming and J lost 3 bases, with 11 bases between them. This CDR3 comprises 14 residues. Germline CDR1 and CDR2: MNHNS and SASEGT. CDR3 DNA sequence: TGTGCCAGCCTGGAATGGGGTGGGGCCAACGTCCTGACTTTC. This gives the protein CASLEWGGANVLTF.

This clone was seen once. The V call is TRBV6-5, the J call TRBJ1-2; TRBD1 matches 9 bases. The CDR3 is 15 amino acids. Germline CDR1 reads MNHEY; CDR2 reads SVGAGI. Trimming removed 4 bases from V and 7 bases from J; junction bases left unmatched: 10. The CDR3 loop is CASSWAQDRGTGYTF. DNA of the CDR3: TGTGCCAGCAGTTGGGCCCAGGACAGGGGTACTGGCTACACCTTC.